Below, 17 T cell receptor beta chains from the same sample are listed, as sequenced in a study of T cells in Graves' hyperthyroidism and ophthalmopathy. TCR beta CDR3 regions were amplified from RNA transcripts. In the first-round RT-PCR of the TCR CDR3, the HTBI primer set was used. TCRdb ran MiXCR on the multiplex PCR reads and lists one entry per CDR3 protein. The data show a few hundred thousand distinct CDR3 sequences, 13% seen once. The material sequenced was blood. Receptor source: a man aged 25 to 45 with Graves' hyperthyroidism that later progressed to Graves' ophthalmopathy.

The rearrangement links TRBV18 to TRBJ1-5, with a possible D match to TRBD1 (6 bases). The CDR3 extends over 15 amino acids. Trimming left V 2 bases short and J 1 base short, with 9 bases between. CDR1 and CDR2 (germline): KGHSH, LQKENI. The CDR3 DNA reads as TGTGCCAGCTCACCAGGGGGCGTCAGCAATCAGCCCCAGCATTTT. Its protein is CASSPGGVSNQPQHF.

This clonotype was observed at least ten times. The CDR3 sequence is CASSLLAGGRNEQFF. The CDR3 nucleotides read TGTGCCAGCAGCTTACTAGCGGGGGGGCGAAATGAGCAGTTCTTC. J is TRBJ2-1 and V is TRBV7-2, with 12 bases fitting TRBD2. From germline, CDR1 is SGHTA and CDR2 FQGNSA. With 2 bases clipped from V and 7 bases from J, the junction kept 3 bases outside the gene matches. The CDR3 extends over 15 amino acids. The entire variable domain, with the rest obtained from reference TRBV7-2 and TRBJ2-1, is as follows: GAGVSQSPSNKVTEKGKDVELRCDPISGHTALYWYRQSLGQGLEFLIYFQGNSAPDKSGLPSDRFSAERTGGSVSTLTIQRTQQEDSAVYLCASSLLAGGRNEQFFGPGTRLTVL.

There are many counts of this clonotype. The V call is TRBV30, the J call TRBJ2-1; 7 bases agree with TRBD1. V lost 3 bases, J lost 4 bases, and 3 bases stayed unmatched. From germline, CDR1 is GTSNPN and CDR2 SVGIG (reference sequence). CDR3 size: 13 residues. The CDR3 protein is CAWRPQGYNEQFF. CDR3 DNA: TGTGCCTGGAGACCACAGGGGTACAATGAGCAGTTCTTC.

This clonotype was picked up a small number of times. The gene calls are TRBV20-1 and TRBJ2-2; TRBD2 matches at 11 bases. Trimming cost V 6 bases and J 6 bases; bases outside gene matches: 12. Germline V lookup: CDR1 DFQATT, CDR2 SNEGSKA (reference sequence). The CDR3 has 16 amino acids. For the CDR3, the DNA is TGCAGTGCCCACAATACCGGGACTAGCGGAGCCGGGGAGCTGTTTTTT. It encodes CSAHNTGTSGAGELFF.

Only a few counts were recorded for this clonotype. V and J are TRBV5-5 and TRBJ2-5; possibly TRBD2 for D (5 bases). Trimming took 6 bases from V and 2 from J, leaving 14 bases between them. This CDR3 contains 14 residues. Germline values: CDR1 SGHKS, CDR2 YYEKEE (reference sequence). The CDR3 sequence is CASKRGNLQETQYF. The CDR3 region has the DNA TGTGCCAGCAAACGGGGAAACCTTCAAGAGACCCAGTACTTC.

This clonotype was counted at least ten times. The chain couples TRBV30 to TRBJ1-2; D uncertain. The V gene's germline CDR1 is GTSNPN and CDR2 SVGIG (reference sequence). The CDR3 contains 12 residues. Trimming left V 0 bases short and J 4 bases short, with 6 bases between. In nucleotides, the CDR3 is TGTGCCTGGAGTGTACGATCCTATGGCTACACCTTC. Its translation is CAWSVRSYGYTF.

The CDR3: CAWRPIVDWYQETQYF. The CDR3, as DNA: TGTGCCTGGAGGCCCATTGTGGACTGGTACCAAGAGACCCAGTACTTC. V and J are TRBV30 and TRBJ2-5; tentative D call: TRBD2 (5 bases). Trimming removed 3 bases from V and 0 bases from J, with 17 bases in between. CDR3 length: 16 residues. Germline V gene data show CDR1 as GTSNPN and CDR2 as SVGIG (reference sequence).

There are a few counts of this clonotype. This chain uses TRBV6-1 with TRBJ2-1; 7 bases map to TRBD1. V lost 5 bases and J lost 0; bases outside the gene matches: 7. CDR3 length equals 16 residues. Germline CDR1 is MNHNS and CDR2 is SASEGT. The DNA of the CDR3 is TGTGCCAGCAGTCCCGACAGGGAACCCTCCTACAATGAGCAGTTCTTC. Protein product: CASSPDREPSYNEQFF.

The V and J genes are TRBV4-1 and TRBJ2-2, with a weak D call TRBD1 (5 bases). The CDR3 consists of 15 residues. CDR1 MGHRA and CDR2 YSYEKL come from the germline V gene. Trimming took 0 bases from V and 6 from J, leaving 11 bases between them. The CDR3 is CASSQELRASGELFF. The CDR3 bases are TGCGCCAGCAGCCAAGAGCTCAGGGCCTCCGGGGAGCTGTTTTTT.

In its sample, this clonotype was seen many times. The chain links TRBV29-1 to TRBJ2-3; 8 positions match TRBD2. Germline loops: CDR1 SQVTM, CDR2 ANQGSEA. The V gene end was trimmed by 1 base and the J gene end by 0 bases; junction bases not matched to a gene: 9. This CDR3 is built from 17 residues. CDR3 amino acids: CSVEVAGGPSSTDTQYF. CDR3 nucleotide sequence: TGCAGCGTTGAAGTGGCGGGGGGACCCTCTAGCACAGATACGCAGTATTTT.

CDR3 sequence reads: CASYTRTDTQYF. The CDR3 nucleotides read TGTGCCAGCTACACCCGCACAGATACGCAGTATTTT. The gene calls are TRBV6-2 or TRBV6-3 and TRBJ2-3; D remains ambiguous. The length of the CDR3 is 12 residues. In germline, CDR1 is MNHEY, CDR2 SVGEGT. The V and J ends lost 8 bases and 1 base respectively, with 7 bases between them.

In its sample, this clonotype was seen many times. The V gene is TRBV5-5, the J gene TRBJ2-3; D is ambiguous. Per germline, CDR1 SGHKS and CDR2 YYEKEE (reference sequence). Trimming shortened V by 0 bases and J by 4 bases, and 6 bases separated the two germline ends. The CDR3 sequence is 13 residues long. In DNA form, the CDR3 reads TGTGCCAGCAGCTTGGACAATCCAGATACGCAGTATTTT. Translated, it gives CASSLDNPDTQYF.

This clonotype was seen ten or more times. J is TRBJ2-7 and V is TRBV20-1, with D maybe TRBD2 (6 bases). The V and J ends lost 7 bases and 6 bases respectively, with 16 bases between them. Germline CDR1 DFQATT, CDR2 SNEGSKA (reference sequence). The CDR3 sequence is 12 residues long. The CDR3 nucleotides read TGCAGTGTTTTGGGGGGACCGACCGAGCAGTACTTC. Translation: CSVLGGPTEQYF.

This clonotype has at least ten counts. The rearrangement joins TRBV2 to TRBJ2-1; D is undetermined. The CDR3 loop spans 15 amino acids. Germline V gene sequence: CDR1 SNHLY, CDR2 FYNNEI. Between the trimmed V and J ends, which lost 6 bases and 5 bases, there was a span of 17 bases. This chain's CDR3 is CASRQQTLMNNEQFF. CDR3 nucleotide sequence: TGTGCCAGCAGACAACAGACTCTCATGAACAATGAGCAGTTCTTC.

The V gene is TRBV11-1, the J gene TRBJ2-1, with D tentatively TRBD2 (6 bases). V shed 1 base and J shed 4 bases, with 14 bases lying between them. Germline V lookup: CDR1 SGHAT, CDR2 FQDESV (reference sequence). The CDR3 runs to 16 residues. DNA of the CDR3: TGTGCCAGCAGCTTAGATACCCTGGCGGGGTACAATGAGCAGTTCTTC. The encoded protein is CASSLDTLAGYNEQFF.

This clonotype came up a few times. V gene TRBV7-9 combines with J gene TRBJ1-4; 7 bases match TRBD1. V was pared by 5 bases and J by 5 bases, with 8 bases of the junction left unmatched. Germline CDR1 is SEHNR and CDR2 is FQNEAQ (reference sequence). CDR3 length: 15 residues. The CDR3, as DNA: TGTGCCAGCAGCACGATCGGGACAGAAAATGAAAAACTGTTTTTT. It encodes CASSTIGTENEKLFF.

This clonotype was detected many times. The V and J genes are TRBV19 and TRBJ1-2; D ambiguous. The CDR3 has 13 residues. CDR1 is LNHDA and CDR2 is SQIVND in the germline V gene (reference sequence). Trimming shortened V by 5 bases and J by 4 bases, and 11 bases separated the two germline ends. Written as DNA, the CDR3 is TGTGCCAGTAGTCTCCCGGAGCGCTATGGCTACACCTTC. This sequence encodes CASSLPERYGYTF.